The 12 T cell receptor beta chains below all came from one sample that was sequenced in a study of blood T cell repertoires in COVID-19. Only in-frame clones appear in the TCRdb table, and some are missing; sequencing was by immunoSEQ multiplex PCR. Seen here are hundreds of thousands of clones, around 90% observed once, and the top ten hold 1%. The sample taken for sequencing was peripheral blood. These TCRs come from a woman aged 40 to 50 with COVID-19, enrolled during active disease.

Notes on this clone: The conserved final phenylalanine or tryptophan is absent from the CDR3, which likely points to a read error. The genes are TRBV19 and TRBJ1-1, with 8 bases matching TRBD1. The length of the CDR3 is 16 residues. V lost 3 bases to trimming and J lost 0 bases; unmatched junction nucleotides: 6. CDR1 and CDR2 from the germline V gene are LNHDA and SQIVND (reference sequence). In DNA, the CDR3 is TGTGCCAGTAGTATCCGGGACAGGATAATGAACACTGAAGCTTTCTCT. It specifies CASSIRDRIMNTEAFS.

The chain couples TRBV9 to TRBJ1-4; D is possibly TRBD1 (5 bases). This CDR3 is 16 amino acids long. The germline gives CDR1 SGDLS, CDR2 YYNGEE. Trimming cost V 4 bases and J 1 base, with 14 bases left between them. The CDR3 is CASSPHSGGTNEKLFF. The CDR3 DNA sequence: TGTGCCAGCAGCCCCCACTCGGGGGGAACTAATGAAAAACTGTTTTTT.

V and J are TRBV14 and TRBJ1-1; TRBD1 aligns across 8 bases. This CDR3 spans 11 amino acids. The V gene end was trimmed by 5 bases and the J gene end by 10 bases; junction bases not matched to a gene: 3. Germline loops: CDR1 SGHDN, CDR2 FVKESK. The CDR3 region has the DNA TGTGCCAGCAGCTCACAGGGGGGAGCTTTCTTT. Amino acids: CASSSQGGAFF.

The rearrangement links TRBV11-2 to TRBJ2-6; TRBD1 aligns across 7 bases. CDR1 and CDR2 (germline): SGHAT, FQNNGV. V was clipped by 3 bases and J by 4 bases; unmatched bases: 6. This CDR3 contains 16 residues. CDR3 nucleotides: TGTGCCAGCAGCTTCCGGCCGGGACAGGGGGCCAACGTCCTGACTTTC. Its protein product is CASSFRPGQGANVLTF. Filled out from reference TRBV11-2 and TRBJ2-6, the complete variable domain reads EAGVAQSPRYKIIEKRQSVAFWCNPISGHATLYWYQQILGQGPKLLIQFQNNGVVDDSQLPKDRFSAERLKGVDSTLKIQPAKLEDSAVYLCASSFRPGQGANVLTFGAGSRLTVL.

This clone turned up a few times. The chain links TRBV6-5 to TRBJ1-2; 8 bases agree with TRBD1. From germline, CDR1 is MNHEY and CDR2 SVGAGI. V lost 4 bases, J lost 6 bases, and 1 base stayed unmatched. The CDR3 contains 12 residues. CDR3 protein: CASSSTGDGYTF. In nucleotides, the CDR3 is TGTGCCAGCAGTTCGACAGGGGATGGCTACACCTTC.

The chain is built from TRBV9 and TRBJ2-3; 13 nucleotides match TRBD2. The CDR3 consists of 22 residues. The ends lost 0 bases at V and 3 bases at J; junction bases unmatched: 19. Germline lookup yields CDR1 SGDLS and CDR2 YYNGEE. CDR3 sequence: CASSVGGQKFWTSGSATDTQYF. The CDR3 DNA sequence: TGTGCCAGCAGCGTAGGAGGTCAGAAGTTCTGGACTAGCGGGAGTGCGACAGATACGCAGTATTTT.

This chain joins TRBV30 and TRBJ2-2; D is ambiguous. The CDR3 consists of 13 residues. Germline V gene lookup returns CDR1 GTSNPN and CDR2 SVGIG (reference sequence). The V and J ends lost 2 bases and 2 bases respectively, with 6 bases between them. DNA of the CDR3: TGTGCCTGGAGTCCTACTAACACCGGGGAGCTGTTTTTT. Protein product: CAWSPTNTGELFF.

In the case of this clone: The sample carries other DNA sequences with the same CDR3. The V gene is TRBV12-3 or TRBV12-4, the J gene TRBJ2-7, with TRBD1 as a possible D gene (5 bases). The CDR3 contains 13 residues. Between the trimmed V and J ends, which lost 5 bases and 3 bases, there was a span of 11 bases. The CDR3 DNA is TGTGCCAGCAGTCGGAATAGGGGCTACGAGCAGTACTTC. Its translation: CASSRNRGYEQYF.

The chain recombines TRBV15 with TRBJ1-5; TRBD1 might be the D (5 bases). Germline CDR1 reads LNHNV; CDR2 reads YYDKDF (reference sequence). The V and J ends lost 3 bases and 2 bases respectively, with 8 bases between them. This CDR3 comprises 14 residues. In DNA, the CDR3 is TGTGCCACCAGCAGTATGGGGCGCAATCAGCCCCAGCATTTT. Amino acid sequence: CATSSMGRNQPQHF. The entire variable domain, with the rest obtained from reference TRBV15 and TRBJ1-5, is as follows: DAMVIQNPRYQVTQFGKPVTLSCSQTLNHNVMYWYQQKSSQAPKLLFHYYDKDFNNEADTPDNFQSRRPNTSFCFLDIRSPGLGDTAMYLCATSSMGRNQPQHFGDGTRLSIL.

The chain couples TRBV29-1 to TRBJ1-1; D uncertain. Germline V gene lookup returns CDR1 SQVTM and CDR2 ANQGSEA. CDR3 size: 13 residues. The V end lost 4 bases, the J end lost 1 base, and 10 bases lay between the germline ends. CDR3 sequence (DNA): TGCAGCGTTGTGTCGGGGTGGAACACTGAAGCTTTCTTT. As protein: CSVVSGWNTEAFF.

A single count supports this clone. The chain has TRBV27 and TRBJ1-5, with 7 bases lining up with TRBD1. Losses at the gene ends were 5 bases for V and 6 bases for J; bases not matched to a gene: 13. CDR1 and CDR2 (germline): MNHEY, SMNVEV (reference sequence). The CDR3 totals 16 residues. CDR3: CASSPRDRGSGQPQHF. The CDR3 nucleotides are TGTGCCAGCAGTCCCCGGGACAGAGGATCGGGTCAGCCCCAGCATTTT.

This chain joins TRBV2 and TRBJ1-2, with D possibly TRBD1 on 5 matching bases. Germline loops: CDR1 SNHLY, CDR2 FYNNEI. V lost 7 bases to trimming and J lost 4 bases, with 13 bases between them. There are 13 residues in the CDR3. The CDR3: CASKSGAPYGYTF. The CDR3, as DNA: TGTGCCAGCAAATCTGGGGCGCCCTATGGCTACACCTTC.